The clone carrying this T cell receptor (beta chain) was found once. The antigen is undetermined. This specimen belongs to a study of OX40 agonist ivuxolimab in advanced cancers. Looking at the study overall: Eligibility rules accepted prior anti-PD-1, anti-PD-L1 or anti-CTLA-4 therapy, and roughly 40% had some. Three patients, one with hepatocellular carcinoma and two with cutaneous melanoma, achieved partial responses.

This CDR3 is built from 16 residues. Germline lookup yields CDR1 MNHNS and CDR2 SASEGT. J gave up 8 bases and V 4 bases, and 6 bases lay outside the gene matches. Study findings and constraints: By week 6 at 0.1 to 3.0 mg/kg, blood CD4+ and CD8+ T cells had expanded clonally.

The cohort excluded patients with autoimmune disease history or systemic immunosuppression. Sequencing used immunoSEQ multiplex PCR; TCRdb keeps in-frame clones, though not all of them. The sample has tens of thousands of clones, around nine tenths seen once. The sequences come from CD4+ or CD8+ T cells sorted from blood, collected in a trial of the OX40 agonist ivuxolimab. This receptor was identified in an adult with an advanced solid tumor such as melanoma, head and neck, liver or kidney cancer. The V call is TRBV6-1, the J call TRBJ2-1; 15 bases fit TRBD2. The CDR3 sequence: CASSVTGTSGRYEQFF. CDR3 bases: TGTGCCAGCAGTGTCACCGGGACTAGCGGGAGGTATGAGCAGTTCTTC.